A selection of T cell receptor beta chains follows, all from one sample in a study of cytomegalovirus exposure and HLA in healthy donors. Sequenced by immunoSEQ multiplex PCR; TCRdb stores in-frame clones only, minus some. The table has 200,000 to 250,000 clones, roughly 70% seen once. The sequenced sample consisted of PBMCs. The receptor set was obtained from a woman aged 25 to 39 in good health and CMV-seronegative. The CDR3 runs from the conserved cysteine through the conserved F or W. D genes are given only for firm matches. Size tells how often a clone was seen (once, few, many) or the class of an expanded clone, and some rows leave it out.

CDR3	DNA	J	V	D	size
CAWTSGETQYF	TGTGCCTGGACCTCAGGGGAGACCCAGTACTTC	TRBJ2-5	TRBV30	-	-
CASSQVWEFGETQYF	TGCGCCAGCAGCCAAGTATGGGAGTTTGGAGAGACCCAGTACTTC	TRBJ2-5	TRBV4-1	-	-
CASSEGLYEQYF	TGTGCCAGCAGTGAGGGACTATACGAGCAGTACTTC	TRBJ2-7	TRBV6-1	TRBD2	-
CASSLTKLSTEAFF	TGTGCCAGCAGCTTGACGAAACTGAGCACTGAAGCTTTCTTT	TRBJ1-1	TRBV5-6	-	once
CAISESYQGVETQYF	TGTGCCATCAGTGAGTCCTACCAGGGGGTTGAGACCCAGTACTTC	TRBJ2-5	TRBV10-3	TRBD1	-
CASSVGGGGATDTQYF	TGTGCCAGCAGCGTAGGTGGAGGGGGGGCAACAGATACGCAGTATTTT	TRBJ2-3	TRBV9	-	few
CATSLDRANEKLFF	TGTGCCACCAGTTTGGACAGGGCTAATGAAAAACTGTTTTTT	TRBJ1-4	TRBV15	TRBD1	-
CASSLPLAGNTEAFF	TGTGCCAGCTCATTACCACTTGCGGGGAACACTGAAGCTTTCTTT	TRBJ1-1	TRBV18	-	few
CASSQILREVKGYEQYF	TGCGCCAGCAGCCAAATTCTGCGGGAGGTGAAAGGGTACGAGCAGTACTTC	TRBJ2-7	TRBV4-1	TRBD2	-
CASSRTQGEHSYEQYF	TGCGCCAGCAGCCGTACGCAGGGGGAACACTCCTACGAGCAGTACTTC	TRBJ2-7	TRBV4-1	TRBD1	once
CASSGRFSVDYNEQFF	TGTGCCAGCAGCGGAAGATTTAGCGTGGACTACAATGAGCAGTTCTTC	TRBJ2-1	TRBV7-9	-	-
CASSTGNYGYTF	TGCGCCAGCAGTACAGGGAACTATGGCTACACCTTC	TRBJ1-2	TRBV10-2	-	many
CASSFKLAGIPSFYEQYF	TGTGCCAGCAGCTTTAAACTAGCGGGAATCCCTAGTTTCTACGAGCAGTACTTC	TRBJ2-7	TRBV7-9	TRBD2	-
CASRTGIYEQYF	TGTGCCAGCCGAACAGGGATCTACGAGCAGTACTTC	TRBJ2-7	TRBV6-5	-	-
CASSPTGANQPQHF	TGTGCCAGCAGCCCGACAGGCGCTAATCAGCCCCAGCATTTT	TRBJ1-5	TRBV7-6	-	-
CASSPPGQGAFGYTF	TGTGCCAGCAGCCCTCCGGGACAGGGGGCTTTTGGCTACACCTTC	TRBJ1-2	TRBV5-6	TRBD1	-
CASSYRGHGYTF	TGTGCCAGTAGTTACAGGGGCCATGGCTACACCTTC	TRBJ1-2	TRBV19	TRBD1	-
CASSSRTETGLFEAFF	TGTGCCAGCAGTTCCAGGACCGAGACGGGATTATTTGAAGCTTTCTTT	TRBJ1-1	TRBV27	-	-
CAISESRTPLNTEAFF	TGTGCCATCAGTGAGTCAAGGACACCTCTGAACACTGAAGCTTTCTTT	TRBJ1-1	TRBV10-3	-	-
CSARDSYEQYF	TGCAGCGCCAGGGATTCCTACGAGCAGTACTTC	TRBJ2-7	TRBV29-1	-	-
CASTKGTLAKNIQYF	TGTGCCAGCACTAAGGGGACTTTAGCCAAAAACATTCAGTACTTC	TRBJ2-4	TRBV2	-	-
CASSLTGGEQFF	TGTGCCAGCAGCCTGACAGGGGGTGAGCAGTTCTTC	TRBJ2-1	TRBV14	TRBD1	-
CASSLSGDEELFF	TGTGCCAGCAGCTTGTCAGGGGATGAGGAGCTGTTTTTT	TRBJ2-2	TRBV5-6	-	-
CASSLEPTGERNTEAFF	TGTGCCAGCAGCTTAGAACCGACAGGGGAACGGAACACTGAAGCTTTCTTT	TRBJ1-1	TRBV7-9	TRBD1	once
CASSMQQGSSYEQYF	TGTGCCAGTAGTATGCAACAGGGGAGCTCCTACGAGCAGTACTTC	TRBJ2-7	TRBV19	TRBD1	-
CATSRDISNQPQHF	TGTGCCACCAGCAGAGATATTAGCAATCAGCCCCAGCATTTT	TRBJ1-5	TRBV15	-	few
CASSSMLYNEQFF	TGTGCCAGCAGCTCTATGCTCTACAATGAGCAGTTCTTC	TRBJ2-1	TRBV5-4	-	-
CAISESLSLNTEAFF	TGTGCCATCAGTGAGTCTCTCTCGCTAAACACTGAAGCTTTCTTT	TRBJ1-1	TRBV10-3	-	-
CASSLGLRRPSYEQYF	TGTGCCAGCAGCCTAGGACTGAGGAGGCCATCCTACGAGCAGTACTTC	TRBJ2-7	TRBV2	-	-
CASSLTGQGTYEQYF	TGTGCCAGCAGCTTAACTGGACAGGGAACCTACGAGCAGTACTTC	TRBJ2-7	TRBV7-8	TRBD1	-
CASSLALGGTEAFF	TGTGCCAGCAGCTTAGCGCTGGGGGGCACTGAAGCTTTCTTT	TRBJ1-1	TRBV7-8	-	-
CASSLSVVTLNTEAFF	TGTGCCAGCAGCTTATCGGTCGTTACCTTGAACACTGAAGCTTTCTTT	TRBJ1-1	TRBV11-2	-	-
CASSFRSGSGNAIYF	TGTGCCAGCAGCTTCAGATCAGGCTCTGGAAACGCCATATATTTT	TRBJ1-3	TRBV11-3	-	-
CSIKDRGNTEAFF	TGCAGCATAAAGGACAGGGGGAACACTGAAGCTTTCTTT	TRBJ1-1	TRBV29-1	TRBD1	-
CASSAQGVSYNSPLHF	TGCGCCAGCAGCGCTCAGGGGGTATCCTATAATTCACCCCTCCACTTT	TRBJ1-6	TRBV5-1	TRBD1	-
CAFGTGGTEAFF	TGTGCCTTCGGGACGGGGGGCACTGAAGCTTTCTTT	TRBJ1-1	TRBV30	-	-
CASRTGAGTDTQYF	TGTGCCAGTAGAACAGGGGCCGGCACAGATACGCAGTATTTT	TRBJ2-3	TRBV18	TRBD1	-
CASSFGQYNEQFF	TGTGCCAGCAGCTTCGGACAATACAATGAGCAGTTCTTC	TRBJ2-1	TRBV7-6	-	-
CASRRIGRGYEQYF	TGTGCCAGCAGACGGATCGGACGGGGCTACGAGCAGTACTTC	TRBJ2-7	TRBV6-5	-	-
CASSQVTGGNTEAFF	TGTGCCAGCAGCCAAGTCACAGGGGGCAACACTGAAGCTTTCTTT	TRBJ1-1	TRBV4-2	TRBD1	-
CASSEVESNTEAFF	TGTGCCAGCAGTGAAGTAGAGTCGAACACTGAAGCTTTCTTT	TRBJ1-1	TRBV6-5	-	-
CASSAGVNEKLFF	TGCGCCAGCAGCGCGGGAGTCAATGAAAAACTGTTTTTT	TRBJ1-4	TRBV5-1	-	-
CASSSGIGNTGEQYF	TGTGCCAGCAGTTCCGGGATTGGGAACACGGGGGAGCAGTACTTC	TRBJ2-7	TRBV6-5	-	few
CASSSSGTSLYNEQFF	TGTGCCAGCAGCTCCTCCGGGACTAGTCTATACAATGAGCAGTTCTTC	TRBJ2-1	TRBV7-8	TRBD2	-
CASSFGANYGYTF	TGCGCCAGCAGCTTCGGAGCAAACTATGGCTACACCTTC	TRBJ1-2	TRBV5-1	-	few
CASSFRRGHGYTF	TGTGCCAGCAGCTTCCGACGGGGTCACGGCTACACCTTC	TRBJ1-2	TRBV5-8	-	-
CATSSVAVYNEQFF	TGTGCCACCAGCAGTGTGGCCGTTTACAATGAGCAGTTCTTC	TRBJ2-1	TRBV15	-	-
CASSKGQRTSGSYEQYF	TGTGCCAGCAGCAAAGGACAGCGGACTAGCGGGAGTTACGAGCAGTACTTC	TRBJ2-7	TRBV21-1	-	-
CASSADRGRGTDTQYF	TGTGCCAGCAGTGCCGACCGCGGGAGGGGAACAGATACGCAGTATTTT	TRBJ2-3	TRBV9	TRBD2	-
CASSPLERGPGNEQFF	TGTGCCAGCAGCCCCTTGGAGCGGGGGCCAGGGAATGAGCAGTTCTTC	TRBJ2-1	TRBV5-4	TRBD2	-
CAILRQQGVYGYTF	TGTGCCATCCTAAGGCAACAGGGGGTTTATGGCTACACCTTC	TRBJ1-2	TRBV6-1	TRBD1	-
CASSLGVREGAEQYF	TGCGCCAGCAGCTTGGGAGTCCGGGAGGGCGCCGAGCAGTACTTC	TRBJ2-7	TRBV5-1	TRBD2	-
CASSESDWQADTQYF	TGCGCCAGCAGTGAGTCGGACTGGCAGGCAGATACGCAGTATTTT	TRBJ2-3	TRBV10-1	-	few